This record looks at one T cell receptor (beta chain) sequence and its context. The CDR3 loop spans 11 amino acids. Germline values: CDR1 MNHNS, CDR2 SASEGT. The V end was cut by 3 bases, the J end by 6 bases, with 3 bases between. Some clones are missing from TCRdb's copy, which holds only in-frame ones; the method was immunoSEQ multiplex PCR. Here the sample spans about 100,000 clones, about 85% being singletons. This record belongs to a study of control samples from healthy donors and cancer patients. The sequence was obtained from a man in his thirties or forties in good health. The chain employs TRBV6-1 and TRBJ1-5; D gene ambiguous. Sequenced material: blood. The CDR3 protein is CASSDLQPQHF. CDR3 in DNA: TGTGCCAGCAGTGACCTTCAGCCCCAGCATTTT.